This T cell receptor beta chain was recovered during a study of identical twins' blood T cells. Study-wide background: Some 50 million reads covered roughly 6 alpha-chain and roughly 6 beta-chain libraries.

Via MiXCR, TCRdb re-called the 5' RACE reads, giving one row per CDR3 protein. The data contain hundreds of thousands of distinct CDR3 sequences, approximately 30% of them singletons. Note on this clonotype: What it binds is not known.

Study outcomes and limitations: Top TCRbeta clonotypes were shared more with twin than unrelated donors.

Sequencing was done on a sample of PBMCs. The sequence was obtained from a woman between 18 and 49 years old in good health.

Here the CDR3 DNA reads TGTGCCAGCAGCTTACTCCGAGGATGGACCTACAATGAGCAGTTCTTC. The encoded protein is CASSLLRGWTYNEQFF. This sequence joins TRBV7-2 and TRBJ2-1; no firm D call. This CDR3 spans 16 amino acids. CDR1 is SGHTA and CDR2 is FQGNSA in the germline V gene. V lost 2 bases to trimming and J lost 2 bases, with 13 bases between them.